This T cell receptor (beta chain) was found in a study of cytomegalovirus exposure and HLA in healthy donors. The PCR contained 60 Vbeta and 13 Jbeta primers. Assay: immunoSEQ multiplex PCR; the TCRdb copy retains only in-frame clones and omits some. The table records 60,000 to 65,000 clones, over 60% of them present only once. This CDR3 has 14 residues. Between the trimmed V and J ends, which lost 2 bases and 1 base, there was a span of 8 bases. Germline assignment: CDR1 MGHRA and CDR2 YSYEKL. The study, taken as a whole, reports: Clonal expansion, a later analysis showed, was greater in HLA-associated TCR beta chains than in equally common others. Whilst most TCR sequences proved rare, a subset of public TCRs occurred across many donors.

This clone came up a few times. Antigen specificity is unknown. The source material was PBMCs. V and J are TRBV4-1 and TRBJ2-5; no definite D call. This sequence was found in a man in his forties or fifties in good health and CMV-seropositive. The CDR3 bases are TGCGCCAGCAGCCAAAGACTTCTCCAAGAGACCCAGTACTTC. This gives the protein CASSQRLLQETQYF.